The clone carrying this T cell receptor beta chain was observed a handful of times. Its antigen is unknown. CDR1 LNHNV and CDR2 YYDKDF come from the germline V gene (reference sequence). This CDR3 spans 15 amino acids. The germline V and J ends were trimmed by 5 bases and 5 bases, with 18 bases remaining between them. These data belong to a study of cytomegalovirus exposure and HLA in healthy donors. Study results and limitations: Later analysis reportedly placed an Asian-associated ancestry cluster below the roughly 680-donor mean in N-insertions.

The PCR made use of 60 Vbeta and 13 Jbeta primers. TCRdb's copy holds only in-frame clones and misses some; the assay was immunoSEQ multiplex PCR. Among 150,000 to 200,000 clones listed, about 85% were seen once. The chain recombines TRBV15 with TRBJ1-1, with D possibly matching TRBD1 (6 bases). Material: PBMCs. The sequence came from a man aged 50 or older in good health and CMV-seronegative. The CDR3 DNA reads TGTGCCACCAGCGGGGGCCAGCGGGGCTTGACTGAAGCTTTCTTT. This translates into CATSGGQRGLTEAFF. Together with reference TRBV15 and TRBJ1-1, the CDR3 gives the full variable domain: DAMVIQNPRYQVTQFGKPVTLSCSQTLNHNVMYWYQQKSSQAPKLLFHYYDKDFNNEADTPDNFQSRRPNTSFCFLDIRSPGLGDTAMYLCATSGGQRGLTEAFFGQGTRLTVV.